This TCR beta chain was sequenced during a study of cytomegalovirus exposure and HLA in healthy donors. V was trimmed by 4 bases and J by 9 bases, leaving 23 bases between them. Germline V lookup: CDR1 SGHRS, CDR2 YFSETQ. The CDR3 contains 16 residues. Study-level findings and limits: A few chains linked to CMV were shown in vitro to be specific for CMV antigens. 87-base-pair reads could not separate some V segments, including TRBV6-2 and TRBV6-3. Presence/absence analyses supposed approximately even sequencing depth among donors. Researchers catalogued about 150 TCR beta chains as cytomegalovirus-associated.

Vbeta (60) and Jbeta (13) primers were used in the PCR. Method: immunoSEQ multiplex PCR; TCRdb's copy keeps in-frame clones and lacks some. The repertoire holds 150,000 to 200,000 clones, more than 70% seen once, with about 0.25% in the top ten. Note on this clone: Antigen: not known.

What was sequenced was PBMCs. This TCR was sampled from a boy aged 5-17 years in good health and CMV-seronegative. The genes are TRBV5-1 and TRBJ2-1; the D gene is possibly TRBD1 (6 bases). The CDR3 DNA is TGCGCCAGCAGCCCGGACAGCTGGAGAACTATAGGTGAGCAGTTCTTC. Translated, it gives CASSPDSWRTIGEQFF.